What follows is one T cell receptor beta chain and its context. This record belongs to a study of control samples from healthy donors and cancer patients. In germline, CDR1 is SGHNT, CDR2 YENEEA. The V and J ends lost 0 bases and 1 base respectively, with 13 bases between them. This CDR3 has 16 amino acids. Generated by immunoSEQ multiplex PCR, the TCRdb table keeps only in-frame clones and is missing some. The profile shows approximately 100,000 clones, around 89% of them singletons. Sequencing was carried out using PBMCs. The sequence derives from a man between 60 and 75 years old with lung cancer. J is TRBJ2-7 and V is TRBV11-3; D is possibly TRBD2 (6 bases). CDR3 amino acids: CASSLEAGKGSYEQYV. CDR3 sequence (DNA): TGTGCCAGCAGCTTAGAGGCGGGGAAAGGGTCCTACGAGCAGTACGTC.